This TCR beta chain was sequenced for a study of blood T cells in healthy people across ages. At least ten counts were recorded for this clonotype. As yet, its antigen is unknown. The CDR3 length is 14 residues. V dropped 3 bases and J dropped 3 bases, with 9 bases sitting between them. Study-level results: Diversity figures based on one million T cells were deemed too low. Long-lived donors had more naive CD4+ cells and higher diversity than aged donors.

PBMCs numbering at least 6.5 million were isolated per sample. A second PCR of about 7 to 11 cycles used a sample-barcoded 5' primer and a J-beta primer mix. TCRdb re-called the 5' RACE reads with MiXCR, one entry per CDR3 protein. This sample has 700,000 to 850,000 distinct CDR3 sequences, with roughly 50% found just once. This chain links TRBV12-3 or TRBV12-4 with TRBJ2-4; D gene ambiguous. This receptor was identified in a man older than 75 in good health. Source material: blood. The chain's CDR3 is CASSFLWLKNIQYF. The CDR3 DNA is TGTGCCAGCAGTTTCCTCTGGCTCAAAAACATTCAGTACTTC.